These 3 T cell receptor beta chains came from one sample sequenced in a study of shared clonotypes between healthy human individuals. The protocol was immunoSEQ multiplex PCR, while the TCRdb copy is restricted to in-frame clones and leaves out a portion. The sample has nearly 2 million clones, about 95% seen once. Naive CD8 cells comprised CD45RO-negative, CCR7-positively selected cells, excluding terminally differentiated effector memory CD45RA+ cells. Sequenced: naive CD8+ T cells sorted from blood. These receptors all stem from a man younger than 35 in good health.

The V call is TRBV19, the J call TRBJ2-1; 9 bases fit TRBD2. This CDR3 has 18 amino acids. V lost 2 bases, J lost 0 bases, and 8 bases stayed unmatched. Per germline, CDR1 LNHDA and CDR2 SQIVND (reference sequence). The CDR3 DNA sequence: TGTGCCAGTAGTATACCGGCTAGCGGGATATCCTCCTACAATGAGCAGTTCTTC. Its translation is CASSIPASGISSYNEQFF. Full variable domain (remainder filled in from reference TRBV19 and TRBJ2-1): DGGITQSPKYLFRKEGQNVTLSCEQNLNHDAMYWYRQDPGQGLRLIYYSQIVNDFQKGDIAEGYSVSREKKESFPLTVTSAQKNPTAFYLCASSIPASGISSYNEQFFGPGTRLTVL.

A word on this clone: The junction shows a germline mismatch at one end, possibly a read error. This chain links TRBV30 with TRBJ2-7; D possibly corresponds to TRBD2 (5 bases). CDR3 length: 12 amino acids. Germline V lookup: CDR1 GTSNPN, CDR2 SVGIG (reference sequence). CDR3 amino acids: CAWGSLDYKQYF. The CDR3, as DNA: TGTGCCTGGGGCTCCTTAGACTACAAGCAGTACTTC.

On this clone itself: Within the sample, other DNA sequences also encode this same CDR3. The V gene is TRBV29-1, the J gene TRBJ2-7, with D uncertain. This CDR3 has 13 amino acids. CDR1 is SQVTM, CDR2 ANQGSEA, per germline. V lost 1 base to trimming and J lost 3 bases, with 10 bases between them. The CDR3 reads CSVEVTSGYEQYF. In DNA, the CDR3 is TGCAGCGTTGAAGTCACTTCGGGCTACGAGCAGTACTTC.